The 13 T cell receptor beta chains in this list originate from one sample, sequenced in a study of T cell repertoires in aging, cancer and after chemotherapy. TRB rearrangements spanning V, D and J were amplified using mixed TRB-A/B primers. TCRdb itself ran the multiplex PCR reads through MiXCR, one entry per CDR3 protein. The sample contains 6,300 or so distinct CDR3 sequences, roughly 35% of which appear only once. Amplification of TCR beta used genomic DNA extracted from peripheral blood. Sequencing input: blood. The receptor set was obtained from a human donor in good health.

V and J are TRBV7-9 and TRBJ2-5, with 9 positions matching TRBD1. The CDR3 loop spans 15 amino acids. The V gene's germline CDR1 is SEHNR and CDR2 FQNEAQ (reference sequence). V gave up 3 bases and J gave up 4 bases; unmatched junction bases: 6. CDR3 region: CASSFPGQGGETQYF. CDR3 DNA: TGTGCCAGCAGCTTCCCGGGACAGGGAGGAGAGACCCAGTACTTC.

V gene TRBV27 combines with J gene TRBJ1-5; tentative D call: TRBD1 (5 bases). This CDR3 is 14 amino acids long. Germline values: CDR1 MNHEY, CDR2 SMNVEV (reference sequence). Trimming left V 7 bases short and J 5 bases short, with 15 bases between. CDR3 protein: CASTLREGHQPQHF. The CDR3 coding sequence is TGTGCCAGCACCCTTAGGGAGGGGCATCAGCCCCAGCATTTT.

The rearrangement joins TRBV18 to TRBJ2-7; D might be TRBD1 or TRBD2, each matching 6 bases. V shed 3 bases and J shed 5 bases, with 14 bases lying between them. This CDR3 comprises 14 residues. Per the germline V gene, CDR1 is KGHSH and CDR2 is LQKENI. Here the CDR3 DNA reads TGTGCCAGCTCACCCTGGGGGGCCGGGAACGAGCAGTACTTC. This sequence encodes CASSPWGAGNEQYF. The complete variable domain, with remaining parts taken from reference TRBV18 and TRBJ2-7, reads NAGVMQNPRHLVRRRGQEARLRCSPMKGHSHVYWYRQLPEEGLKFMVYLQKENIIDESGMPKERFSAEFPKEGPSILRIQQVVRGDSAAYFCASSPWGAGNEQYFGPGTRLTVT.

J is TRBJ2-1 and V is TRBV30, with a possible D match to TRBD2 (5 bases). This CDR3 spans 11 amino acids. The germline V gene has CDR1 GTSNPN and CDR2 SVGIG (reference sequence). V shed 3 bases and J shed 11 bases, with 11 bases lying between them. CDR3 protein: CAWRSSGKQFF. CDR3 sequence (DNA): TGTGCCTGGAGATCGTCGGGAAAGCAGTTCTTC. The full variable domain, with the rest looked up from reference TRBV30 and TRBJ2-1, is SQTIHQWPATLVQPVGSPLSLECTVEGTSNPNLYWYRQAAGRGLQLLFYSVGIGQISSEVPQNLSASRPQDRQFILSSKKLLLSDSGFYLCAWRSSGKQFFGPGTRLTVL.

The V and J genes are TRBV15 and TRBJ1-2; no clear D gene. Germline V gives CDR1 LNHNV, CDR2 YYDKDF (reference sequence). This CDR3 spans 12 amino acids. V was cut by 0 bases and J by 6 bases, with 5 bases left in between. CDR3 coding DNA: TGTGCCACCAGCAGAGACCGGAATGGCTACACCTTC. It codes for CATSRDRNGYTF.

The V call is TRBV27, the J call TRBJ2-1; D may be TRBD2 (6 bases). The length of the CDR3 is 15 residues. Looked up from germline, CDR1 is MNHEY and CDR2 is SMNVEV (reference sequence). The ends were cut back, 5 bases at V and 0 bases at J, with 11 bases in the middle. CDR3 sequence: CASSPGALSYNEQFF. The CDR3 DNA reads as TGTGCCAGCAGTCCGGGAGCCCTCTCCTACAATGAGCAGTTCTTC.

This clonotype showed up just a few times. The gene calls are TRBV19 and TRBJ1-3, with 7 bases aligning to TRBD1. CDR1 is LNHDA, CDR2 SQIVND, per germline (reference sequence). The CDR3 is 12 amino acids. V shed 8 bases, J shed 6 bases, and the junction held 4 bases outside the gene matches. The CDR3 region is CASGQALNTIYF. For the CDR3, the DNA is TGTGCCAGTGGACAGGCTCTAAACACCATATATTTT.

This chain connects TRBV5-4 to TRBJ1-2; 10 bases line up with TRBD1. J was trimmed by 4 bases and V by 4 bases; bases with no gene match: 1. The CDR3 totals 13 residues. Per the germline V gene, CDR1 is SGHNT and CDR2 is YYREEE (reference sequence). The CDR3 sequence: CASSRDRGYGYTF. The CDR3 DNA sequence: TGTGCCAGCAGCAGGGACAGGGGCTATGGCTACACCTTC.

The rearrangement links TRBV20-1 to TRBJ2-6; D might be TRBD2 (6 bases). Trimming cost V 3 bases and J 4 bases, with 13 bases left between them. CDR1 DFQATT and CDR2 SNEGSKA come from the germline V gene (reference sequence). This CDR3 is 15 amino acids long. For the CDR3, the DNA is TGCAGTGCTAGGGTGGGGGGAGCGGGGGCCAACGTCCTGACTTTC. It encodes CSARVGGAGANVLTF.

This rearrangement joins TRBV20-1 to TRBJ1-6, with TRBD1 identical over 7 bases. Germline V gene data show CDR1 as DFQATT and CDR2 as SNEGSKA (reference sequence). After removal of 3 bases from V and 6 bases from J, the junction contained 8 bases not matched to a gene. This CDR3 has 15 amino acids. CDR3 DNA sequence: TGCAGTGCTAGCATGGGGGACAGCCTTAATTCACCCCTCCACTTT. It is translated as CSASMGDSLNSPLHF.

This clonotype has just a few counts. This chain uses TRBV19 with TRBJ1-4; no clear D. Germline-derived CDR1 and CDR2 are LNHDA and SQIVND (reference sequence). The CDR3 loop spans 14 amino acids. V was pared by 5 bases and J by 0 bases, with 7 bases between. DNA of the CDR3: TGTGCCAGTAGTGAATCTGCAACTAATGAAAAACTGTTTTTT. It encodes CASSESATNEKLFF.

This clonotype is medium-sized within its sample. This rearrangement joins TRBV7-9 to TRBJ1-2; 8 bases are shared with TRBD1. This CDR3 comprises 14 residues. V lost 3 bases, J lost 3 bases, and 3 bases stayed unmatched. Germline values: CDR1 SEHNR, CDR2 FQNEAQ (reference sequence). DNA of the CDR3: TGTGCCAGCAGCTTGACAGGGGTAGACTATGGCTACACCTTC. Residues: CASSLTGVDYGYTF.

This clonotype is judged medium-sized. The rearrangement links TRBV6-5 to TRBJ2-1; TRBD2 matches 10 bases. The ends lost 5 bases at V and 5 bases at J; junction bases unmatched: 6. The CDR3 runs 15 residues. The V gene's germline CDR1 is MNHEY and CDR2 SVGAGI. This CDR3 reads CASSPAGGPHNEQFF. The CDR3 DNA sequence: TGTGCCAGCAGTCCAGCGGGAGGGCCCCACAATGAGCAGTTCTTC.